This T cell receptor (beta chain) was recovered during a study of long-term antiretroviral therapy in people with HIV. Broader study findings: Diversity remained lower than transplant donor controls, even though it increased after ART. Data on ART adherence, viral resistance or therapy changes were unavailable. Repertoire composition at all time points was dominated by clones that had expanded before ART.

Germline CDR1 is SQVTM and CDR2 is ANQGSEA. The CDR3 loop spans 13 amino acids. V lost 3 bases, J lost 15 bases, and 21 bases lay in between. Concerning this clone itself: Antigen unknown.

immunoSEQ v3.0 was run at survey level. Sequenced by immunoSEQ multiplex PCR; TCRdb stores in-frame clones only, minus some. The sample holds about 11,000 clones, approximately 82% seen once. Per donor, a minimum of one pre-ART and a minimum of two post-ART PBMC samples were available. Specimen: unsorted PBMCs, collected 1.2 years after starting antiretroviral therapy. This sequence joins TRBV29-1 and TRBJ2-1; no reliable D call. The clonotype was recovered from a middle-aged man with HIV. The CDR3 bases are TGCAGCGTTGAGTGGATGGGCAGCAGTACGGCGTTCTTC. It translates to CSVEWMGSSTAFF.